This section outlines one T cell receptor (beta chain) sequence together with its context. Germline assignment: CDR1 LGHNA and CDR2 YNFKEQ. CDR3 length: 16 residues. Between the trimmed V and J ends, which lost 4 bases and 0 bases, there was a span of 16 bases. This entry comes from a study of T cell changes during pregnancy in multiple sclerosis. Sequencing used immunoSEQ multiplex PCR; TCRdb keeps in-frame clones, though not all of them. This table has around 39,000 clones, around 92% appearing once. The TCR was taken from a female donor with multiple sclerosis, enrolled in a pregnancy study. The rearrangement uses TRBV4-2 and TRBJ2-7, with a weak D call TRBD1 (5 bases). The material sequenced was CD8+ T cells from peripheral blood mononuclear cells, taken before pregnancy. The CDR3 spells CASSLTPTRGSYEQYF. For the CDR3, the DNA is TGTGCCAGCAGCCTTACCCCGACAAGGGGCTCCTACGAGCAGTACTTC.